The 14 T cell receptor beta chains presented below share a single source sample, sequenced in a study of early stage breast cancer tumors. Sequenced by immunoSEQ multiplex PCR; TCRdb stores in-frame clones only, minus some. Here the sample spans 25,000 to 30,000 clones, 80% being singletons. Specimen: blood. These receptors all stem from a person aged 55 to 70 with breast cancer.

The V and J genes are TRBV7-8 and TRBJ2-1; maybe TRBD1 (6 bases). Per germline, CDR1 SGHVS and CDR2 FQNEAQ. Trimming pared 1 base from V and 4 bases from J, leaving 17 bases between. The CDR3 spans 17 residues. CDR3 sequence (DNA): TGTGCCAGCAGCTTAGGCGGCCAAGGGGGTACATACAATGAGCAGTTCTTC. Translating it yields CASSLGGQGGTYNEQFF.

The table lists this clone with a count of one. V usage is TRBV6-6 and J usage is TRBJ2-2, with a possible D match to TRBD1 (5 bases). Germline V CDR1 and CDR2: MNHNY, SVGAGI (reference sequence). Trimming left V 2 bases short and J 4 bases short, with 14 bases between. CDR3 length: 16 amino acids. The CDR3 spells CASSYGRAASTGELFF. CDR3 nucleotides: TGTGCCAGCAGTTACGGCAGGGCGGCCTCCACCGGGGAGCTGTTTTTT.

The chain carries TRBV7-2 and TRBJ1-2; 8 bases match TRBD1. With V trimmed by 1 base and J by 7 bases, 8 bases remained unmatched. The CDR3 covers 15 residues. Germline loops: CDR1 SGHTA, CDR2 FQGNSA. CDR3 in amino acids: CASSLVPGGNGGYTF. DNA of the CDR3: TGTGCCAGCAGCTTAGTTCCAGGGGGCAACGGTGGCTACACCTTC.

The chain joins TRBV11-3 to TRBJ2-2; 7 nucleotides align to TRBD1. V dropped 2 bases and J dropped 4; count of bases not matched to a gene: 4. CDR3 length equals 15 residues. Germline V lookup: CDR1 SGHNT, CDR2 YENEEA. CDR3 loop: CASSLSAGGTGELFF. CDR3 DNA: TGTGCCAGCAGCTTAAGCGCAGGGGGCACCGGGGAGCTGTTTTTT.

V and J are TRBV5-6 and TRBJ1-5; D remains ambiguous. Trimming cost V 0 bases and J 2 bases, with 12 bases left between them. The germline V gene has CDR1 SGHDT and CDR2 YYEEEE. The CDR3 extends over 16 amino acids. CDR3 in DNA: TGTGCCAGCAGCTTGGCCTCCGGCCGGGGCAATCAGCCCCAGCATTTT. The encoded protein is CASSLASGRGNQPQHF. The full variable domain, in which reference TRBV5-6 and TRBJ1-5 provide the parts outside the CDR3, is DAGVTQSPTHLIKTRGQQVTLRCSPKSGHDTVSWYQQALGQGPQFIFQYYEEEERQRGNFPDRFSGHQFPNYSSELNVNALLLGDSALYLCASSLASGRGNQPQHFGDGTRLSIL.

The V and J genes are TRBV7-2 and TRBJ2-7; 8 positions match TRBD2. The CDR3 runs to 15 residues. The germline V gene has CDR1 SGHTA and CDR2 FQGNSA. Trimming cost V 5 bases and J 0 bases; bases outside gene matches: 6. In DNA, the CDR3 is TGTGCCAGCAGCCCTCGGGGGGGGAGCTCCTACGAGCAGTACTTC. Its protein product is CASSPRGGSSYEQYF.

The chain joins TRBV30 to TRBJ2-3, with D maybe TRBD1 (7 bases). CDR3 length: 12 residues. Looked up from germline, CDR1 is GTSNPN and CDR2 is SVGIG (reference sequence). V was trimmed by 4 bases and J by 5 bases, leaving 10 bases between them. Here the CDR3 DNA reads TGTGCCTGGAACAGGGGAGGAGATACGCAGTATTTT. It yields the protein CAWNRGGDTQYF.

The chain recombines TRBV28 with TRBJ2-5, with a weak D call TRBD2 (5 bases). Deletions cut 2 bases from V and 2 bases from J, with 9 bases between. The CDR3 has 14 amino acids. Germline V CDR1 and CDR2: MDHEN, SYDVKM. The CDR3 DNA reads as TGTGCCAGCAGTTTAGAGCGGAAACAAGAGACCCAGTACTTC. As protein: CASSLERKQETQYF.

This chain connects TRBV4-1 to TRBJ2-7, with 10 bases that match TRBD2. The CDR3 loop spans 15 amino acids. V lost 5 bases to trimming and J lost 0 bases; unmatched junction nucleotides: 4. Germline CDR1 reads MGHRA; CDR2 reads YSYEKL. The chain's CDR3 is CASSWRTSGSYEQYF. Here the CDR3 DNA reads TGCGCCAGCAGCTGGAGGACTAGCGGCTCCTACGAGCAGTACTTC.

The chain joins TRBV29-1 to TRBJ1-5, with 8 bases identical to TRBD1. The trim removed 4 bases at V and 4 bases at J, leaving 0 bases unmatched. Germline CDR1 SQVTM, CDR2 ANQGSEA. The CDR3 covers 12 residues. CDR3 sequence: CSVGQGNQPQHF. In DNA, the CDR3 is TGCAGCGTTGGACAGGGGAATCAGCCCCAGCATTTT. Combining the CDR3 with reference TRBV29-1 and TRBJ1-5 gives the whole variable domain SAVISQKPSRDICQRGTSLTIQCQVDSQVTMMFWYRQQPGQSLTLIATANQGSEATYESGFVIDKFPISRPNLTFSTLTVSNMSPEDSSIYLCSVGQGNQPQHFGDGTRLSIL.

This chain links TRBV30 with TRBJ1-1; D perhaps matches TRBD1 (5 bases). This CDR3 is 13 amino acids long. Germline CDR1 GTSNPN, CDR2 SVGIG (reference sequence). V was pared by 0 bases and J by 5 bases, with 10 bases between. CDR3 region: CAWSVAGRTEAFF. DNA of the CDR3: TGTGCCTGGAGTGTTGCAGGGAGGACTGAAGCTTTCTTT.

The chain is built from TRBV11-3 and TRBJ2-3; unclear D gene. The CDR3 sequence is 13 residues long. Trimming left V 0 bases short and J 5 bases short, with 6 bases between. Germline-derived CDR1 and CDR2 are SGHNT and YENEEA. This chain's CDR3 is CASSLERRDTQYF. DNA of the CDR3: TGTGCCAGCAGCTTAGAGCGAAGAGATACGCAGTATTTT.

This clone was detected a few times. This chain joins TRBV6-1 and TRBJ2-7; 13 bases are shared with TRBD2. The CDR3 loop spans 15 amino acids. Germline V gene lookup returns CDR1 MNHNS and CDR2 SASEGT. V lost 6 bases and J lost 6; bases outside the gene matches: 8. The DNA of the CDR3 is TGTGCCAGCAGGGCTGGGACTAGCGGGGACCTCGAGCAGTACTTC. Amino acids: CASRAGTSGDLEQYF.

The gene calls are TRBV7-6 and TRBJ2-2; a possible D gene is TRBD2 (6 bases). CDR1 and CDR2 (germline): SGHVS, FNYEAQ. V was shortened by 3 bases and J by 0 bases, with 8 bases between the two germline ends. The CDR3 runs 15 residues. The CDR3 DNA follows: TGTGCCAGCAGCTTGTTAGCGGCGAACACCGGGGAGCTGTTTTTT. It encodes CASSLLAANTGELFF.